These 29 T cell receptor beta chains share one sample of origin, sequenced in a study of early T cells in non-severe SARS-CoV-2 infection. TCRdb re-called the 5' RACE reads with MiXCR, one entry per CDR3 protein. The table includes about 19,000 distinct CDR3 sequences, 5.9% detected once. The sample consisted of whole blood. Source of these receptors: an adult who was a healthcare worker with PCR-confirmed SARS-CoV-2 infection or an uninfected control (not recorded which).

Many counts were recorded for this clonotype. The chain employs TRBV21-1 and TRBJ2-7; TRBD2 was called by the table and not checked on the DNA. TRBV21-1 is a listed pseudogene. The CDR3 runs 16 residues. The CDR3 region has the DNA TGTGCCAGCAGCACTTGGGGACTAGCGGGAGCCTACGAGCAGTACTTC. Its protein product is CASSTWGLAGAYEQYF.

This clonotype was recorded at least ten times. The CDR3: CASSYSPSGTGDGYTF. The DNA of the CDR3 is TGTGCCAGCAGTTACTCTCCTTCCGGGACAGGGGATGGCTACACCTTC. This chain uses TRBV6-5 with TRBJ1-2, with 10 bases identical to TRBD1. From germline, CDR1 is MNHEY and CDR2 SVGAGI. V shed 0 bases and J 6 bases; nucleotides not matched to a gene: 7. The CDR3 contains 16 residues.

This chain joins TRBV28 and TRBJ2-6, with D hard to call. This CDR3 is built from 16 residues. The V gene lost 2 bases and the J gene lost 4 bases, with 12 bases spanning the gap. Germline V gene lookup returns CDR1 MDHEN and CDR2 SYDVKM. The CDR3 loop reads CASSLLPGAGANVLTF. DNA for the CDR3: TGTGCCAGCAGTTTACTCCCGGGCGCCGGGGCCAACGTCCTGACTTTC.

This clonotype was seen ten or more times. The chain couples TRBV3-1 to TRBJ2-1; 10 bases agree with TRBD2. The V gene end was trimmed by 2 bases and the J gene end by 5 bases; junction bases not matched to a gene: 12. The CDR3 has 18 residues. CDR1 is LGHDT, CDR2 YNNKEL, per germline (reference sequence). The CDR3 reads CASSQILLAGVSDNEQFF. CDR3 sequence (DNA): TGTGCCAGCAGCCAAATTCTTCTAGCGGGAGTATCTGACAATGAGCAGTTCTTC.

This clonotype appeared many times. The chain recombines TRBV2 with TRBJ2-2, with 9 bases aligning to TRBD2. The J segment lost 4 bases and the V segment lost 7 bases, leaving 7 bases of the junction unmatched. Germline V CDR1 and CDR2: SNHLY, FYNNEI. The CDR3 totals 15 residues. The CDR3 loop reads CASNAGGKGTGELFF. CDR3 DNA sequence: TGTGCCAGCAATGCGGGAGGGAAGGGCACCGGGGAGCTGTTTTTT. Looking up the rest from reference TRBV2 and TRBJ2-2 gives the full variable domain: EPEVTQTPSHQVTQMGQEVILRCVPISNHLYFYWYRQILGQKVEFLVSFYNNEISEKSEIFDDQFSVERPDGSNFTLKIRSTKLEDSAMYFCASNAGGKGTGELFFGEGSRLTVL.

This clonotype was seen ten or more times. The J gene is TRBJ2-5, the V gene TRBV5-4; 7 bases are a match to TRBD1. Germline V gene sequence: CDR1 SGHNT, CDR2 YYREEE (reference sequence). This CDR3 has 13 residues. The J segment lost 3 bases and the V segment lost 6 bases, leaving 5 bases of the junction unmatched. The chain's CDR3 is CASTTGTEETQYF. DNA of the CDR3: TGTGCCAGCACCACCGGGACAGAAGAGACCCAGTACTTC.

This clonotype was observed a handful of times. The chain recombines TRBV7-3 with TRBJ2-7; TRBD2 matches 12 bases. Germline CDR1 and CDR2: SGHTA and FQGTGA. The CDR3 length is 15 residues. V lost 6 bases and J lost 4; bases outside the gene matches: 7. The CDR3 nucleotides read TGTGCCAGCAGTGTCTCCGGACTAGCGGGATACGAGCAGTACTTC. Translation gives CASSVSGLAGYEQYF.

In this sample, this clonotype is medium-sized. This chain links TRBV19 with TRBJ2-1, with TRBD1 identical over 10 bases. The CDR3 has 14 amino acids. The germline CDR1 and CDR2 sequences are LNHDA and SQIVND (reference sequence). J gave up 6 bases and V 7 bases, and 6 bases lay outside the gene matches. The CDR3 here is CASKDGTGANEQFF. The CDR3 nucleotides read TGTGCCAGTAAGGATGGGACAGGGGCCAATGAGCAGTTCTTC.

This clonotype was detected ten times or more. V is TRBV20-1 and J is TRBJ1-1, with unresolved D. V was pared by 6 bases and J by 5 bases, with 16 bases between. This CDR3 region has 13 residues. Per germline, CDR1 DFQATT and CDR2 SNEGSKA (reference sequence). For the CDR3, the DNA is TGCAGTGCCGACCTACGGAAAAGGACTGAAGCTTTCTTT. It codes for CSADLRKRTEAFF.

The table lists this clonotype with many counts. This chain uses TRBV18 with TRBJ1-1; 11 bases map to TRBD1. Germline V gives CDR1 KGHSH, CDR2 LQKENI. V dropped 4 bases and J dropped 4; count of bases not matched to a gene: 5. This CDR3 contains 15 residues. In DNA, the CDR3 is TGTGCCAGCTCACTTACGGACAGGGGGCTCACTGAAGCTTTCTTT. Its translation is CASSLTDRGLTEAFF. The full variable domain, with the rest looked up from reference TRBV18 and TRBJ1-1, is NAGVMQNPRHLVRRRGQEARLRCSPMKGHSHVYWYRQLPEEGLKFMVYLQKENIIDESGMPKERFSAEFPKEGPSILRIQQVVRGDSAAYFCASSLTDRGLTEAFFGQGTRLTVV.

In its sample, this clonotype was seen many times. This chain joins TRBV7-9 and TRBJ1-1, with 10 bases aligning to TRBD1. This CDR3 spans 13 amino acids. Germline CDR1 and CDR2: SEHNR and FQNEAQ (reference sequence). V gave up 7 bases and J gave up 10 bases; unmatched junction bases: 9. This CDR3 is CASTFPGQGSAFF. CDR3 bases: TGTGCCAGCACCTTTCCGGGACAGGGGTCAGCTTTCTTT. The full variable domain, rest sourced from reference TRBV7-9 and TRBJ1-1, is DTGVSQNPRHKITKRGQNVTFRCDPISEHNRLYWYRQTLGQGPEFLTYFQNEAQLEKSRLLSDRFSAERPKGSFSTLEIQRTEQGDSAMYLCASTFPGQGSAFFGQGTRLTVV.

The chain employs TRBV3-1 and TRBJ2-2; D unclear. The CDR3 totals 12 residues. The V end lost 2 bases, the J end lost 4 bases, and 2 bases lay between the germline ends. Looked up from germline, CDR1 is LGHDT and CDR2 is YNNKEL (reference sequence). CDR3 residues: CASSQSTGELFF. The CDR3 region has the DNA TGTGCCAGCAGCCAAAGCACCGGGGAGCTGTTTTTT.

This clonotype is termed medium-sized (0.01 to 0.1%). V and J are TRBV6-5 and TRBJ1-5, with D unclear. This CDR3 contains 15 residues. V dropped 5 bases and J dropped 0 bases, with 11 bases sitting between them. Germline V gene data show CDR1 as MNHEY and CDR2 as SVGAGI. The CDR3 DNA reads TGTGCCAGCAGTCCCCGACGGAATAGCAATCAGCCCCAGCATTTT. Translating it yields CASSPRRNSNQPQHF.

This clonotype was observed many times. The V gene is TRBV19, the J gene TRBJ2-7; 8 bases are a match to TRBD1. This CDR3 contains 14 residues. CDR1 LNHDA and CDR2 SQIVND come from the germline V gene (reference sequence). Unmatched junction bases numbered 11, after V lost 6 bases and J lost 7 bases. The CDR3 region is CASSFGQGAEEQYF. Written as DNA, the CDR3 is TGTGCCAGTAGCTTTGGCCAGGGGGCGGAAGAGCAGTACTTC.

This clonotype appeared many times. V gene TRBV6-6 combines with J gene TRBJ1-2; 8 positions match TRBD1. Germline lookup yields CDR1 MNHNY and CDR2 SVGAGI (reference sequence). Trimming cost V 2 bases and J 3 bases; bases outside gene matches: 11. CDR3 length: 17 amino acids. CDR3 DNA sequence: TGTGCCAGCAGTTACCGGGCGCAGCAGGGGGCGGACTATGGCTACACCTTC. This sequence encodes CASSYRAQQGADYGYTF.

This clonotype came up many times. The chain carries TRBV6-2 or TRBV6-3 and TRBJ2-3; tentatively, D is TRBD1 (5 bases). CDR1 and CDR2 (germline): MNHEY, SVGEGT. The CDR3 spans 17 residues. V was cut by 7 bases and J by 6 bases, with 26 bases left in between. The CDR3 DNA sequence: TGTGCCAGCATGAGTCAGGGCATCGTGTCGGTTCGGGATACGCAGTATTTT. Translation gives CASMSQGIVSVRDTQYF.

The CDR3, as DNA: TGTGCCAGCATCTTCGGGGGCACTGAAGCTTTCTTT. It specifies CASIFGGTEAFF. The V call is TRBV28, the J call TRBJ1-1; TRBD1 is a possible D gene (5 bases). V was cut by 7 bases and J by 4 bases, with 10 bases left in between. The CDR3 is 12 residues long. Germline V gene lookup returns CDR1 MDHEN and CDR2 SYDVKM.

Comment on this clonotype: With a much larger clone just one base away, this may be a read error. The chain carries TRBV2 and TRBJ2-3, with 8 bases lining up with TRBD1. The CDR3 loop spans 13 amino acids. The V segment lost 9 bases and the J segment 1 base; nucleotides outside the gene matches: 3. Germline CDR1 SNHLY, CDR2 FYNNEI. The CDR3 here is CARGQGCTDTQYF. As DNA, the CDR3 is TGTGCCAGAGGACAGGGATGCACAGATACGCAGTATTTT.

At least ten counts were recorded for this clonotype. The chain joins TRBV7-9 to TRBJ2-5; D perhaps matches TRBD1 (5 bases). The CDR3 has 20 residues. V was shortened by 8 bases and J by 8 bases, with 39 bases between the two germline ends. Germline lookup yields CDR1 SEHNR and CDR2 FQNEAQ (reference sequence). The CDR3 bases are TGTGCCAGCTCGATTCCTGTAGGTCAGGGCAGACTGATCAGCACGTTTACCCAGTACTTC. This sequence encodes CASSIPVGQGRLISTFTQYF. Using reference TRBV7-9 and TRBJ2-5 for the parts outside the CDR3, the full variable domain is DTGVSQNPRHKITKRGQNVTFRCDPISEHNRLYWYRQTLGQGPEFLTYFQNEAQLEKSRLLSDRFSAERPKGSFSTLEIQRTEQGDSAMYLCASSIPVGQGRLISTFTQYFGPGTRLLVL.

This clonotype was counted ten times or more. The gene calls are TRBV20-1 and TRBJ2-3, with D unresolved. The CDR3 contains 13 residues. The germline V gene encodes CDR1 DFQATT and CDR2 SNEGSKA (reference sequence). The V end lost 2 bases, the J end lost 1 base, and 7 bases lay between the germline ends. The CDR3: CSARTWGTDTQYF. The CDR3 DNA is TGCAGTGCTAGAACGTGGGGCACAGATACGCAGTATTTT.

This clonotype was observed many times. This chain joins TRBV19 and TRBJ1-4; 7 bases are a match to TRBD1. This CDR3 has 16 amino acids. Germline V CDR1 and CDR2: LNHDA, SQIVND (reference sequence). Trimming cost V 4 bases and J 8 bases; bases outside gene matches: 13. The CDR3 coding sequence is TGTGCCAGTAGTAGTCGGTACCCGGGACAGCAGGAAAAACTGTTTTTT. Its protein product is CASSSRYPGQQEKLFF.

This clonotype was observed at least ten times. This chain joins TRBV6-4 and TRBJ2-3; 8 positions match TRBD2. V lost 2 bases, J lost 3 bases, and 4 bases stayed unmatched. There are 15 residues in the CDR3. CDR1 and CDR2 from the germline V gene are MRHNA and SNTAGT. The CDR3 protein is CASSDTGGPTDTQYF. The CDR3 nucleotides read TGTGCCAGCAGTGACACGGGAGGGCCTACAGATACGCAGTATTTT.

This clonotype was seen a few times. The CDR3 sequence: CASSLSNLKAGEQFF. DNA for the CDR3: TGTGCCAGCAGCCTCAGTAATTTGAAGGCTGGGGAGCAGTTCTTC. The V gene is TRBV9, the J gene TRBJ2-1; D remains unclear. CDR3 length: 15 residues. V was cut by 4 bases and J by 10 bases, with 21 bases left in between. Germline CDR1 SGDLS, CDR2 YYNGEE.

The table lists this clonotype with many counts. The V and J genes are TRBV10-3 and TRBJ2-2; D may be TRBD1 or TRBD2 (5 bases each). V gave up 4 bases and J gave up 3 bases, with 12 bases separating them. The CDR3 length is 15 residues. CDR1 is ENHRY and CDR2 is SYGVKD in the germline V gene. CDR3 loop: CAISVGVEDTGELFF. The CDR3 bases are TGTGCCATCAGTGTGGGGGTAGAGGACACCGGGGAGCTGTTTTTT.

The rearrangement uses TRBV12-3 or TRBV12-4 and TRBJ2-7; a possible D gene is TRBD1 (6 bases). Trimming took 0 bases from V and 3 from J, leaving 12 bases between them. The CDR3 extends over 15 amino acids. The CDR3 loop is CASSLALDRVYEQYF. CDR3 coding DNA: TGTGCCAGCAGTTTAGCGCTGGACAGAGTCTACGAGCAGTACTTC.

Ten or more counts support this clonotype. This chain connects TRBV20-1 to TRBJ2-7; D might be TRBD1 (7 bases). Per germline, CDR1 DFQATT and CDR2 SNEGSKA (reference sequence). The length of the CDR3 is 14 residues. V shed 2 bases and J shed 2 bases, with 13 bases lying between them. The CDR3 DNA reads TGCAGTGCTAGACTCACAGGGGAGGCCTACGAGCAGTACTTC. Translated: CSARLTGEAYEQYF.

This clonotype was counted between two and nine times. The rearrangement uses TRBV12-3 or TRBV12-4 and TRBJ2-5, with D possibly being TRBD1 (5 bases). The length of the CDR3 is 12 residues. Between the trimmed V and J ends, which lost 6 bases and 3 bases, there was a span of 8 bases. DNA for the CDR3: TGTGCCAGCAGCCTCAGGGAAGAGACCCAGTACTTC. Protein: CASSLREETQYF.

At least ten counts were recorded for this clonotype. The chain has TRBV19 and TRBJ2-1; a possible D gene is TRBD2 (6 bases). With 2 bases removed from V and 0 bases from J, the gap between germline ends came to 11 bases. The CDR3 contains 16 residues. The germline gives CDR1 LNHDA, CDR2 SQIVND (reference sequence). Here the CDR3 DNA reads TGTGCCAGTAGTATATTGGCGGGAAGCTCCTACAATGAGCAGTTCTTC. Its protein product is CASSILAGSSYNEQFF.

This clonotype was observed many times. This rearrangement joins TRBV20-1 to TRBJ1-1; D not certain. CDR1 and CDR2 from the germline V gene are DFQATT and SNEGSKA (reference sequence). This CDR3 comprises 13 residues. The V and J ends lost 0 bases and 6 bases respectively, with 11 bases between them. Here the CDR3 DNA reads TGCAGTGCTAGAGATAACGTCGGGGCTGAAGCTTTCTTT. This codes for CSARDNVGAEAFF.